Listed below are T cell receptor beta chains from one sample, sequenced in a study of metastatic and nonmetastatic thyroid tumors. TCRdb recomputed clones from the PCR reads via MiXCR. The sample lists 30,000 to 35,000 clones, 15% occurring once. The sample taken for sequencing was blood. These TCRs come from a male donor with papillary thyroid cancer or a benign thyroid nodule (not recorded which). Some clones in this sample may be carry-over from other donors' samples. Each CDR3 is given with its conserved first and last residue. The D gene is left open where the match is weak.

d_call	cdr3_length	v_call	cdr3_aa
TRBD1	13	TRBV6-1	CASGQGLTGELFF
TRBD2	16	TRBV5-4	CASRLGGTSGKPEQYF
-	13	TRBV5-1	CVSRSSRAYEQYF
-	13	TRBV5-6	CASSLAGPNIQYF
TRBD1	12	TRBV20-1	CSASRGAYGYTF
-	11	TRBV12-3/TRBV12-4	CASNEGSEAFF
TRBD1	14	TRBV29-1	CSVVWTGLFETQYF
TRBD2	18	TRBV28	CASSLEWVGGSWKNEQFF
-	13	TRBV6-1	CGAGTWSTGELFF
-	13	TRBV2	CASSPGPTREQYF
-	14	TRBV3-1	CASSQDSRVVMAFF
-	15	TRBV7-3	CASSLMGIGSNEQFF
TRBD1	12	TRBV12-3/TRBV12-4	CASSGQGYEQYF
-	14	TRBV5-1	CASSFGGSNTEAFF
-	12	TRBV30	CASKLEGVGYTF
-	10	TRBV6-1	CASSPGLLFF
TRBD2	17	TRBV3-1	CASSHDRLAGGTYEQYF
-	14	TRBV18	CASSLNGVAYEQYF
-	14	TRBV12-3/TRBV12-4	CASSLGTASGEQYF
TRBD1	15	TRBV27	CASSLRTGGFYEQYF
-	13	TRBV2	CASSPQGALQAFF
-	17	TRBV24-1	CATSDGSIMGVRDTQYF
TRBD2	17	TRBV7-6	CASSFRLAGGPRETQYF
TRBD1	15	TRBV19	CASSSGTGGVEKLFF
TRBD2	16	TRBV12-5	CASGLSSGLTYNEQFF
TRBD2	17	TRBV18	CASSPVGGGSGANVLTF
-	15	TRBV20-1	CSARSPGRGNEKLFF
-	14	TRBV11-2	CASSYRQGGETQYF
-	15	TRBV5-1	CASSLVAAYTDTQYF
-	12	TRBV28	CASSLSTGELFF
TRBD1	14	TRBV10-3	CADRDRSSGNTIYF
-	13	TRBV7-6	CASSSEDAGELFF
-	16	TRBV9	CASNTGRRDFNYGYTF
TRBD2	15	TRBV19	CASSIQAGGQETQYF
-	13	TRBV12-3/TRBV12-4	CASSLDSGNEQYF
-	15	TRBV5-1	CASSLTGPSYNEQFF
-	15	TRBV7-7	CASSPGAMGGETQYF
-	14	TRBV10-2	CASRMDSFETEAFF
-	17	TRBV6-1	CASSRPDIGGQTYEQYF
-	11	TRBV6-1	CASTGPKCYTF
TRBD1	15	TRBV11-2	CASSRQGATNEKLFF
-	13	TRBV6-1	CASSEALWAPQHF
-	13	TRBV7-9	CASSLRRDYEQYF
-	15	TRBV19	CASSIGTGPRVAQYF
-	12	TRBV6-1	CASRSGVHEQYF
TRBD1	13	TRBV7-7	CASSSNTGAGQFF
-	13	TRBV5-1	CASSLAGDGGYTF
TRBD1	14	TRBV5-1	CASSGQGGGTEAFF
TRBD2	14	TRBV5-1	CASQIAGGRDTQYF
-	17	TRBV28	CASSLPPQGTRSGEQFF